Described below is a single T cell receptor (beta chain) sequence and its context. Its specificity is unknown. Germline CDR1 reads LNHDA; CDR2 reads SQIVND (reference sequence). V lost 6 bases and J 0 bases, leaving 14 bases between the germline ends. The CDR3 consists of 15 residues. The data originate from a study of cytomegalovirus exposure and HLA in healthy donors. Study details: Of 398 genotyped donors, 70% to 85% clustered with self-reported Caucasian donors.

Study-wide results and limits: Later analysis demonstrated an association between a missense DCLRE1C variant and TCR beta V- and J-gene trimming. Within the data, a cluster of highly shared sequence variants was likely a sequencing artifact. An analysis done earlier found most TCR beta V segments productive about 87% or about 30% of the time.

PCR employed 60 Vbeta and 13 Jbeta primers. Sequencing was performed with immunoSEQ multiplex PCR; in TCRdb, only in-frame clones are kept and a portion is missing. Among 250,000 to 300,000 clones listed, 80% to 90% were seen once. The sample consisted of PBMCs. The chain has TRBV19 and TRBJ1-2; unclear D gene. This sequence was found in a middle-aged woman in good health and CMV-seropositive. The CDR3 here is CASSDPIGANYGYTF. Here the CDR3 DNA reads TGTGCCAGTAGCGACCCGATTGGAGCTAACTATGGCTACACCTTC. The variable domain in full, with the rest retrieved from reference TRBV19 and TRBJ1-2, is DGGITQSPKYLFRKEGQNVTLSCEQNLNHDAMYWYRQDPGQGLRLIYYSQIVNDFQKGDIAEGYSVSREKKESFPLTVTSAQKNPTAFYLCASSDPIGANYGYTFGSGTRLTVV.